This T cell receptor (beta chain) was found in a study of low-dose radiotherapy and immunotherapy resistance in tumors. Regarding time point: before trial treatment. Ipilimumab, nivolumab, aspirin, low-dose cyclophosphamide and low-dose radiotherapy were administered to donors. This clonotype was detected ten times or more. This CDR3 region has 14 residues. Germline loops: CDR1 SGHTA, CDR2 FQGNSA. V lost 6 bases and J lost 5, with 14 bases in between. Both TCRalpha and TCRbeta chains were reverse transcribed with V-gene-specific primers. Both a constant-region primer and a V-primer adapter served to amplify TCRs across roughly 20 PCR cycles. In vitro transcription served to amplify the mRNA that had been isolated. MiXCR, run by TCRdb on the reads, gives a single entry per CDR3 protein. The table lists tens of thousands of distinct CDR3 sequences, around 9.2% of them singletons.

This clonotype was obtained from a male donor with prostate cancer. Specimen: PBMCs, collected before treatment. The genes are TRBV7-2 and TRBJ2-1; D ambiguous. The chain's CDR3 is CASSSGHGDNEQFF. The DNA of the CDR3 is TGTGCCAGCAGTTCCGGGCATGGGGACAATGAGCAGTTCTTC.